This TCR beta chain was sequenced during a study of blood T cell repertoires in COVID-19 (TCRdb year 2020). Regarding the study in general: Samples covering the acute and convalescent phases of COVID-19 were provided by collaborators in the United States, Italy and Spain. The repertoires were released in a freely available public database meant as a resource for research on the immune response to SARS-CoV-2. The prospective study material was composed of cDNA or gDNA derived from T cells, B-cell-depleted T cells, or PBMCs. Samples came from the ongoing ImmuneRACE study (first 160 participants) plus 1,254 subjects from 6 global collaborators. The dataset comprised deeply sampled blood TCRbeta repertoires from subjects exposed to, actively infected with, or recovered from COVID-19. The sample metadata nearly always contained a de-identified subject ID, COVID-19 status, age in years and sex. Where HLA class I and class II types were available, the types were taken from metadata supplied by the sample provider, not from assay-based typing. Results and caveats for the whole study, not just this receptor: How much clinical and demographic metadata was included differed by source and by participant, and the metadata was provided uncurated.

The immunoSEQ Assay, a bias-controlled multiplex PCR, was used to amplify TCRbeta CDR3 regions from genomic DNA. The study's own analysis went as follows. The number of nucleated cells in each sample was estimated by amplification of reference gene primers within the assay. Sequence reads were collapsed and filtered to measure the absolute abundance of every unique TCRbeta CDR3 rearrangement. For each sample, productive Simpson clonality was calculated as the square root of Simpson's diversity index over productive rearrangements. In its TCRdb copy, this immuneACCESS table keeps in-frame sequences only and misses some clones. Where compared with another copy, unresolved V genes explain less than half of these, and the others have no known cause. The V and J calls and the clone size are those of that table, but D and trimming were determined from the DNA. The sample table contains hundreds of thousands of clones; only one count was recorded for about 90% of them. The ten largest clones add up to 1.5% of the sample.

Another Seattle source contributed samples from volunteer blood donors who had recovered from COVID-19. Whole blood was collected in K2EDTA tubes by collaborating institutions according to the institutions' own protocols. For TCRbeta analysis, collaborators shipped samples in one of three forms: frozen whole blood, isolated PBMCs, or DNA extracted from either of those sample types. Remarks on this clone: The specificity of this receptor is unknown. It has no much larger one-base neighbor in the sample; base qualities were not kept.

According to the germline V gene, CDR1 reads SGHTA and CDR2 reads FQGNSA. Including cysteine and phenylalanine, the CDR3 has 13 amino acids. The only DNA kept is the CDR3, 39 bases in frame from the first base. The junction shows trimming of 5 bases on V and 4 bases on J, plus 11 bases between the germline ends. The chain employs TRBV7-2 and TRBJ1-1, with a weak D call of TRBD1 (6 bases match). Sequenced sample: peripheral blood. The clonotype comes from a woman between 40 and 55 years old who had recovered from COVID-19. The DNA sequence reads TGTGCCAGCAGCCTACAGGGTGGCACTGAAGCTTTCTTT. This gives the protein CASSLQGGTEAFF.